One and the same sample provided the 32 T cell receptor beta chains below, sequenced in a study of glioma-infiltrating T cells. The iRepertoire nested amplicon-rescue multiplex PCR amplified TCR alpha and beta CDR3s from RNA. TCRdb re-called the multiplex PCR reads through MiXCR, storing one row per CDR3 protein. This table holds over 130,000 distinct CDR3 sequences, about 39% found once. Input material: glioma tissue, nonneoplastic brain tissue, or PBMCs (not recorded which). The source of these receptors is a human donor with low-grade glioma or glioblastoma, undergoing nonglioma brain surgery, or in good health (not recorded which).

J is TRBJ2-1 and V is TRBV4-1; 8 nucleotides agree with TRBD2. CDR1 and CDR2 (germline): MGHRA, YSYEKL. This CDR3 is built from 17 residues. With V trimmed by 0 bases and J by 4 bases, 8 bases remained unmatched. This CDR3 is CASSQDSEREFYNEQFF. As DNA, the CDR3 is TGCGCCAGCAGCCAAGACTCTGAGCGGGAGTTTTACAATGAGCAGTTCTTC.

V gene TRBV19 combines with J gene TRBJ2-3; D ambiguous. The V gene lost 7 bases and the J gene lost 5 bases, with 7 bases spanning the gap. The CDR3 sequence is 11 residues long. CDR1 LNHDA and CDR2 SQIVND come from the germline V gene (reference sequence). The CDR3 nucleotides are TGTGCCAGTATTCTAGGAGATACGCAGTATTTT. Amino acid sequence: CASILGDTQYF. Looking up the rest from reference TRBV19 and TRBJ2-3 gives the full variable domain: DGGITQSPKYLFRKEGQNVTLSCEQNLNHDAMYWYRQDPGQGLRLIYYSQIVNDFQKGDIAEGYSVSREKKESFPLTVTSAQKNPTAFYLCASILGDTQYFGPGTRLTVL.

The V call is TRBV19, the J call TRBJ2-7, with D maybe TRBD2 (7 bases). V was pared by 8 bases and J by 6 bases, with 11 bases between. The length of the CDR3 is 11 residues. CDR1 is LNHDA, CDR2 SQIVND, per germline (reference sequence). In nucleotides, the CDR3 is TGTGCCAGTTCAGGGGAGGGCGAGCAGTACTTC. The encoded protein is CASSGEGEQYF.

The chain joins TRBV30 to TRBJ1-2; the D gene is possibly TRBD1 (5 bases). This CDR3 comprises 14 residues. Looked up from germline, CDR1 is GTSNPN and CDR2 is SVGIG (reference sequence). V gave up 4 bases and J gave up 5 bases, with 17 bases separating them. CDR3 DNA: TGTGCCTGGACTGAATTCCCGGGGGGATATGGCTACACCTTC. It yields the protein CAWTEFPGGYGYTF.

This clonotype was seen more than once but under ten times. The V gene is TRBV7-2, the J gene TRBJ1-1, with no clear D. The length of the CDR3 is 14 residues. CDR1 and CDR2 (germline): SGHTA, FQGNSA. V lost 1 base, J lost 0 bases, and 6 bases lay in between. CDR3 protein: CASSLGHLNTEAFF. CDR3 DNA sequence: TGTGCCAGCAGCTTAGGACACCTGAACACTGAAGCTTTCTTT.

The V call is TRBV19, the J call TRBJ2-7, with D perhaps TRBD1 (6 bases). V was shortened by 4 bases and J by 2 bases, with 15 bases between the two germline ends. The germline CDR1 and CDR2 sequences are LNHDA and SQIVND (reference sequence). The CDR3 contains 15 residues. The CDR3 loop reads CASSRGHGDTYEQYF. DNA of the CDR3: TGTGCCAGTAGTAGGGGACACGGAGACACCTACGAGCAGTACTTC.

The genes are TRBV6-1 and TRBJ2-7; 14 bases align to TRBD2. Germline V gene sequence: CDR1 MNHNS, CDR2 SASEGT. The CDR3 runs 17 residues. Trimming at V came to 7 bases and at J to 3 bases, leaving 11 bases not matched to a gene. The CDR3 DNA reads TGTGCCAGCATTGGGGGGACTAGCGGGAGAGGCCTCTACGAGCAGTACTTC. Translating it yields CASIGGTSGRGLYEQYF.

The chain combines TRBV4-1 with TRBJ1-2; the match to TRBD1 covers 8 bases. The CDR3 covers 13 residues. Germline V gene lookup returns CDR1 MGHRA and CDR2 YSYEKL. V lost 1 base and J lost 8; bases outside the gene matches: 3. The CDR3 spells CASSQAQGVGYTF. The DNA for the CDR3 is TGCGCCAGCAGCCAAGCACAGGGGGTGGGCTACACCTTC.

V is TRBV19 and J is TRBJ2-1; 7 bases are a match to TRBD2. The CDR3 runs to 16 residues. Germline V gene sequence: CDR1 LNHDA, CDR2 SQIVND (reference sequence). V gave up 4 bases and J gave up 7 bases; unmatched junction bases: 13. CDR3 residues: CASSTDKAGTRNEQFF. The CDR3 coding sequence is TGTGCCAGTAGTACTGATAAAGCGGGAACTAGGAATGAGCAGTTCTTC.

The V call is TRBV15, the J call TRBJ1-3; perhaps TRBD1 as D (6 bases). This CDR3 has 18 residues. From germline, CDR1 is LNHNV and CDR2 YYDKDF (reference sequence). V dropped 0 bases and J dropped 0 bases, with 15 bases sitting between them. CDR3 nucleotides: TGTGCCACCAGCAGAGATGGGGCAGGGGCCCTCTCTGGAAACACCATATATTTT. Its translation: CATSRDGAGALSGNTIYF.

This chain joins TRBV19 and TRBJ1-1; 8 bases agree with TRBD1. The CDR3 has 13 amino acids. Germline-derived CDR1 and CDR2 are LNHDA and SQIVND (reference sequence). The V and J ends lost 5 bases and 4 bases, in that order; junction bases with no gene match: 3. This CDR3 is CASSVTGGTEAFF. CDR3 coding DNA: TGTGCCAGTAGTGTCACAGGGGGCACTGAAGCTTTCTTT.

This sequence joins TRBV15 and TRBJ1-2, with TRBD1 as a possible D gene (5 bases). This CDR3 is 13 amino acids long. Germline CDR1 is LNHNV and CDR2 is YYDKDF (reference sequence). Trimming took off 5 bases at V and 5 bases at J, with 12 bases between the two ends. CDR3 bases: TGTGCCACCAGCGAGGGGCAGGCTTATGGCTACACCTTC. It is translated as CATSEGQAYGYTF.

This clonotype was detected only a few times. The chain links TRBV27 to TRBJ2-1, with 9 bases that match TRBD2. From germline, CDR1 is MNHEY and CDR2 SMNVEV (reference sequence). Trimming cost V 2 bases and J 7 bases; bases outside gene matches: 0. The CDR3 runs 13 residues. The CDR3 DNA sequence: TGTGCCAGCAGTTTACTAGCGGGAAATGAGCAGTTCTTC. It translates to CASSLLAGNEQFF.

This sequence joins TRBV6-1 and TRBJ2-1, with D possibly being TRBD2 (6 bases). Per the germline V gene, CDR1 is MNHNS and CDR2 is SASEGT. V gave up 5 bases and J gave up 0 bases, with 17 bases separating them. This CDR3 region has 17 residues. The CDR3 region has the DNA TGTGCCAGCAGTCCGACCTTCGGGAGTAGCTCCTACAATGAGCAGTTCTTC. As protein: CASSPTFGSSSYNEQFF.

The chain employs TRBV5-1 and TRBJ2-3; D might be TRBD2 (6 bases). The V and J ends lost 0 bases and 2 bases respectively, with 7 bases between them. CDR3 length: 14 residues. The germline V gene encodes CDR1 SGHRS and CDR2 YFSETQ. The CDR3 DNA reads as TGCGCCAGCAGCTTGGGCGGGAACACAGATACGCAGTATTTT. This translates into CASSLGGNTDTQYF. The full variable domain, its missing parts supplied by reference TRBV5-1 and TRBJ2-3, is KAGVTQTPRYLIKTRGQQVTLSCSPISGHRSVSWYQQTPGQGLQFLFEYFSETQRNKGNFPGRFSGRQFSNSRSEMNVSTLELGDSALYLCASSLGGNTDTQYFGPGTRLTVL.

This clonotype was counted once. J is TRBJ1-1 and V is TRBV12-3 or TRBV12-4; D is uncertain. The CDR3 runs to 15 residues. Trimming took 1 base from V and 4 from J, leaving 13 bases between them. The CDR3 loop reads CASSLDPFRSTEAFF. The CDR3 DNA reads as TGTGCCAGCAGTTTAGATCCCTTTAGGAGCACTGAAGCTTTCTTT.

Only a few counts were recorded for this clonotype. This CDR3 reads CASSSQRGETQYF. As DNA, the CDR3 is TGTGCCAGCAGCTCCCAGAGGGGGGAGACCCAGTACTTC. The chain couples TRBV7-2 to TRBJ2-5; a possible D gene is TRBD1 (6 bases). V dropped 4 bases and J dropped 5 bases, with 11 bases sitting between them. This CDR3 has 13 amino acids. The germline gives CDR1 SGHTA, CDR2 FQGNSA.

The chain links TRBV7-9 to TRBJ2-7, with D perhaps assigned TRBD1 or TRBD2 (7 bases each). The CDR3 extends over 13 amino acids. Trimming stripped 8 bases from V and 2 bases from J, with 13 bases between. CDR1 SEHNR and CDR2 FQNEAQ come from the germline V gene (reference sequence). The DNA for the CDR3 is TGTGCCAGCGTCCAGGGGGGGCCCTACGAGCAGTACTTC. Its translation: CASVQGGPYEQYF.

The V gene is TRBV6-2 or TRBV6-3, the J gene TRBJ1-5, with D uncertain. V was clipped by 4 bases and J by 2 bases, with 6 bases between them. Germline values: CDR1 MNHEY, CDR2 SVGEGT. CDR3 size: 13 residues. CDR3 region: CASSFTGNQPQHF. CDR3 bases: TGTGCCAGCAGTTTCACAGGCAATCAGCCCCAGCATTTT.

This clonotype showed up just a few times. This chain links TRBV7-9 with TRBJ1-5, with a weak D call TRBD1 (6 bases). The CDR3 is 15 residues long. Per germline, CDR1 SEHNR and CDR2 FQNEAQ (reference sequence). Trimming removed 3 bases from V and 1 base from J, with 10 bases in between. The CDR3 is CASSFGGASNQPQHF. Here the CDR3 DNA reads TGTGCCAGCAGCTTCGGGGGCGCAAGCAATCAGCCCCAGCATTTT. The full variable domain, in which reference TRBV7-9 and TRBJ1-5 provide the parts outside the CDR3, is DTGVSQNPRHKITKRGQNVTFRCDPISEHNRLYWYRQTLGQGPEFLTYFQNEAQLEKSRLLSDRFSAERPKGSFSTLEIQRTEQGDSAMYLCASSFGGASNQPQHFGDGTRLSIL.

The rearrangement links TRBV10-3 to TRBJ2-3; D remains unclear. This CDR3 is 15 amino acids long. V lost 0 bases and J lost 0, with 7 bases in between. CDR1 is ENHRY, CDR2 SYGVKD, per germline. The CDR3: CAISESGSSTDTQYF. CDR3 DNA: TGTGCCATCAGTGAGTCGGGGTCTAGCACAGATACGCAGTATTTT.

As regards this clonotype: Likely a read error: the CDR3 ends without its conserved phenylalanine or tryptophan. The V and J genes are TRBV20-1 and TRBJ2-1; D is unclear. CDR1 and CDR2 from the germline V gene are DFQATT and SNEGSKA (reference sequence). V was shortened by 0 bases and J by 9 bases, with 6 bases between the two germline ends. The CDR3 consists of 11 residues. DNA of the CDR3: TGCAGTGCTAGAGAGGGATTTGAGCAGTTCTTA. Translating gives CSAREGFEQFL.

Concerning this clonotype itself: This sequence may be a read error, since a much larger clone differs from it by one base. The rearrangement joins TRBV20-1 to TRBJ2-3; the match to TRBD2 covers 7 bases. The ends lost 6 bases at V and 6 bases at J; junction bases unmatched: 12. Germline V gene lookup returns CDR1 DFQATT and CDR2 SNEGSKA (reference sequence). The length of the CDR3 is 14 residues. CDR3 DNA: TGCAGTGCCACACGGATCGGGGGGACGGATACGCAGTATTTT. Residues: CSATRIGGTDTQYF.

This clonotype was counted at least ten times. The genes are TRBV15 and TRBJ1-3; TRBD1 matches 12 bases. The CDR3 covers 16 residues. Germline assignment: CDR1 LNHNV and CDR2 YYDKDF (reference sequence). V gave up 5 bases and J gave up 3 bases; unmatched junction bases: 5. CDR3 DNA sequence: TGTGCCACCAGCGGTGGGGACAGGGGGCTTGGAAACACCATATATTTT. Its protein is CATSGGDRGLGNTIYF.

V usage is TRBV28 and J usage is TRBJ2-3; D could derive from TRBD1 or TRBD2 (5 bases each). CDR1 is MDHEN, CDR2 SYDVKM, per germline. The CDR3 totals 16 residues. With 2 bases removed from V and 4 bases from J, the gap between germline ends came to 16 bases. The CDR3 is CASSLDFRGRPDTQYF. CDR3 bases: TGTGCCAGCAGTTTAGATTTCCGGGGACGTCCAGATACGCAGTATTTT.

The J gene is TRBJ2-5, the V gene TRBV28; D possibly corresponds to TRBD2 (6 bases). The CDR3 length is 16 residues. V was trimmed by 3 bases and J by 5 bases, leaving 19 bases between them. Germline V gene data show CDR1 as MDHEN and CDR2 as SYDVKM. The CDR3 coding sequence is TGTGCCAGCAGTTTCGAAATCATTAGGGGAGGCGAGACCCAGTACTTC. It translates to CASSFEIIRGGETQYF. Drawing the rest from reference TRBV28 and TRBJ2-5, the complete variable domain is DVKVTQSSRYLVKRTGEKVFLECVQDMDHENMFWYRQDPGLGLRLIYFSYDVKMKEKGDIPEGYSVSREKKERFSLILESASTNQTSMYLCASSFEIIRGGETQYFGPGTRLLVL.

Note on this clonotype: Relative to the germline gene, one junction end is altered; a read error may explain this. Here the CDR3 reads CASSFEGSEETQYF. The DNA for the CDR3 is TGCGCCAGCAGCTTTGAGGGGAGCGAGGAGACCCAGTACTTC. The chain joins TRBV7-2 to TRBJ2-5, with D perhaps being TRBD1 or TRBD2 (5 bases each). Germline V lookup: CDR1 SGHTA, CDR2 FQGNSA. The CDR3 is 14 amino acids.

DNA of the CDR3: TGTGCCAGCAGTTACTCCGAGACGAAGGAGCAGTTCTTC. This sequence encodes CASSYSETKEQFF. The chain carries TRBV6-2 or TRBV6-3 and TRBJ2-1; unclear D gene. CDR3 length: 13 residues. Germline V CDR1 and CDR2: MNHEY, SVGEGT. Trimming removed 0 bases at V and 10 bases at J, with 10 bases between.

This clonotype has more than one count but fewer than ten. The V call is TRBV6-1, the J call TRBJ1-5, with D tentatively TRBD1 (5 bases). The V end lost 2 bases, the J end lost 7 bases, and 18 bases lay between the germline ends. This CDR3 is 16 amino acids long. Germline-derived CDR1 and CDR2 are MNHNS and SASEGT. The chain's CDR3 is CASSESIGDWGQPQHF. The CDR3 region has the DNA TGTGCCAGCAGTGAAAGCATTGGGGACTGGGGACAGCCCCAGCATTTT.

The chain joins TRBV20-1 to TRBJ2-7, with D unresolved. V lost 5 bases and J 2 bases, leaving 4 bases between the germline ends. Germline V gene data show CDR1 as DFQATT and CDR2 as SNEGSKA (reference sequence). This CDR3 has 10 residues. CDR3 residues: CSAGTYEQYF. The CDR3 DNA reads TGCAGTGCTGGGACCTACGAGCAGTACTTC.

Note on this clonotype: A much larger clonotype is one base distant, so this may be a read error. This chain uses TRBV4-1 with TRBJ2-7, with 7 positions matching TRBD2. The CDR3 contains 15 residues. CDR1 and CDR2 (germline): MGHRA, YSYEKL. The V segment lost 1 base and the J segment 7 bases; nucleotides outside the gene matches: 10. CDR3 bases: TGCGCCAGCAGCCAAGTTCCTAGCGGATACAATGAGCAGTACTTC. Translating it yields CASSQVPSGYNEQYF.

There are many counts of this clonotype. This rearrangement joins TRBV6-1 to TRBJ1-2; D unclear. The CDR3 is made up of 11 amino acids. V was clipped by 5 bases and J by 4 bases, with 5 bases between them. The germline CDR1 and CDR2 sequences are MNHNS and SASEGT. The CDR3 sequence: CASSSLYGYTF. CDR3 DNA: TGTGCCAGCAGTTCCCTCTATGGCTACACCTTC.